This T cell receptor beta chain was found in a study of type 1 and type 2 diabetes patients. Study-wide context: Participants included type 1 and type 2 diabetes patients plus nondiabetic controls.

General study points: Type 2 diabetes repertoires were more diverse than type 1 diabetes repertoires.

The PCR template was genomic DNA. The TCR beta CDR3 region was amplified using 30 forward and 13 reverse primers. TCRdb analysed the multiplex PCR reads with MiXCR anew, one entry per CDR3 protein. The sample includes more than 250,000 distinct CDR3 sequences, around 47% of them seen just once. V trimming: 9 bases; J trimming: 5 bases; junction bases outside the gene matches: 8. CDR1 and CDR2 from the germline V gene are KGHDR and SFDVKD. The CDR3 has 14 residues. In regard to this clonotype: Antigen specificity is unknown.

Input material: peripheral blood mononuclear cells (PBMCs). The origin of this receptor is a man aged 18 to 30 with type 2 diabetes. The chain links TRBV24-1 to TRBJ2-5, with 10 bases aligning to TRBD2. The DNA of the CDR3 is TGTGCCACCGCTCAAGCGGGAGGGCGTGAGACCCAGTACTTC. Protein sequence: CATAQAGGRETQYF.